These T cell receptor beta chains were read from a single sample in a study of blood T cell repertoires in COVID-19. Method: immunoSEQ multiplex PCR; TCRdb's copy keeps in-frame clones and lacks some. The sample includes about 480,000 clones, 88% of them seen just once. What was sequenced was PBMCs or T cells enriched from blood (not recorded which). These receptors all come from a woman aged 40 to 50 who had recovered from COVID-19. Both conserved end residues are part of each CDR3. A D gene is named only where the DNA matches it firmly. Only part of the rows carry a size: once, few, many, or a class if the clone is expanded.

cdr3_aa: CASSEAYRGFRTEAFF
cdr3_nt: TGTGCCAGCAGTGAAGCGTACAGGGGGTTTAGGACTGAAGCTTTCTTT
cdr3_length: 16
j_call: TRBJ1-1
clone_size: .
v_call: TRBV6-1
d_call: TRBD1

cdr3_aa: CASMGPDRDGYTF
cdr3_nt: TGTGCCAGCATGGGACCGGACAGGGATGGCTACACCTTC
cdr3_length: 13
j_call: TRBJ1-2
clone_size: .
v_call: TRBV28
d_call: TRBD1

cdr3_aa: CASSRKPRDYGYTF
cdr3_nt: TGTGCCAGTAGTCGAAAGCCCAGGGACTATGGCTACACCTTC
cdr3_length: 14
j_call: TRBJ1-2
clone_size: .
v_call: TRBV19
d_call: .

cdr3_aa: CASSPDREYGELFF
cdr3_nt: TGCGCCAGCAGCCCGGACAGGGAGTACGGGGAGCTGTTTTTT
cdr3_length: 14
j_call: TRBJ2-2
clone_size: .
v_call: TRBV5-1
d_call: TRBD1

cdr3_aa: CASSITQGFNRYTF
cdr3_nt: TGTGCCAGCAGCATCACCCAGGGGTTTAATCGCTACACCTTC
cdr3_length: 14
j_call: TRBJ1-2
clone_size: .
v_call: TRBV27
d_call: .

cdr3_aa: CASSKCTLNRQPSNQPQHF
cdr3_nt: TGTGCCAGCAGCAAATGTACGTTGAATCGACAGCCTAGCAATCAGCCCCAGCATTTT
cdr3_length: 19
j_call: TRBJ1-5
clone_size: .
v_call: TRBV21-1
d_call: .

cdr3_aa: CASSLTGDYGYTF
cdr3_nt: TGTGCCAGCAGTTTAACGGGGGACTATGGCTACACCTTC
cdr3_length: 13
j_call: TRBJ1-2
clone_size: .
v_call: TRBV12-3/TRBV12-4
d_call: .

cdr3_aa: CASSKALRDSSLEKLFF
cdr3_nt: TGTGCCAGCAGCAAAGCTTTGCGGGACAGTTCCCTTGAAAAACTGTTTTTT
cdr3_length: 17
j_call: TRBJ1-4
clone_size: .
v_call: TRBV21-1
d_call: .

cdr3_aa: CASSFSTGVYEQYF
cdr3_nt: TGTGCCAGCAGCTTTAGTACAGGAGTTTACGAGCAGTACTTC
cdr3_length: 14
j_call: TRBJ2-7
clone_size: .
v_call: TRBV5-4
d_call: .

cdr3_aa: CASSPQVGRRGYTF
cdr3_nt: TGTGCCAGCAGCCCCCAGGTGGGGCGTCGTGGCTACACCTTC
cdr3_length: 14
j_call: TRBJ1-2
clone_size: .
v_call: TRBV6-4
d_call: .

cdr3_aa: CASSQDWGGYGYTF
cdr3_nt: TGTGCCAGCAGCCAAGATTGGGGAGGCTATGGCTACACCTTC
cdr3_length: 14
j_call: TRBJ1-2
clone_size: .
v_call: TRBV14
d_call: .

cdr3_aa: CASSLALQGAGETQYF
cdr3_nt: TGTGCCAGCAGCTTGGCCTTACAGGGGGCTGGTGAGACCCAGTACTTC
cdr3_length: 16
j_call: TRBJ2-5
clone_size: .
v_call: TRBV5-6
d_call: TRBD1

cdr3_aa: CASSLSGTGGYEQYF
cdr3_nt: TGTGCCAGCAGCCTTTCCGGGACAGGGGGCTACGAGCAGTACTTC
cdr3_length: 15
j_call: TRBJ2-7
clone_size: .
v_call: TRBV7-2
d_call: TRBD1

cdr3_aa: CASSPRWDSLRYEQYF
cdr3_nt: TGTGCCAGCAGCCCAAGATGGGACAGTCTTCGCTACGAGCAGTACTTC
cdr3_length: 16
j_call: TRBJ2-7
clone_size: once
v_call: TRBV5-6
d_call: TRBD1

cdr3_aa: CASLVAANTEAFF
cdr3_nt: TGTGCCAGTCTAGTGGCCGCGAACACTGAAGCTTTCTTT
cdr3_length: 13
j_call: TRBJ1-1
clone_size: .
v_call: TRBV12-3/TRBV12-4
d_call: .

cdr3_aa: CASSTDTGQLYGYTF
cdr3_nt: TGTGCCAGTAGTACAGACACGGGACAGCTTTATGGCTACACCTTC
cdr3_length: 15
j_call: TRBJ1-2
clone_size: .
v_call: TRBV19
d_call: TRBD1

cdr3_aa: CSVALSSGNTIYF
cdr3_nt: TGCAGCGTTGCCCTGAGCTCTGGAAACACCATATATTTT
cdr3_length: 13
j_call: TRBJ1-3
clone_size: .
v_call: TRBV29-1
d_call: .

cdr3_aa: CASRSRGGYTF
cdr3_nt: TGTGCCAGCAGGTCCCGCGGAGGCTACACCTTC
cdr3_length: 11
j_call: TRBJ1-2
clone_size: .
v_call: TRBV12-3/TRBV12-4
d_call: .

cdr3_aa: CASSFIGGAWQPQHF
cdr3_nt: TGTGCCAGCAGTTTTATCGGAGGGGCCTGGCAGCCCCAGCATTTT
cdr3_length: 15
j_call: TRBJ1-5
clone_size: .
v_call: TRBV27
d_call: .

cdr3_aa: CASSLTAQETQYF
cdr3_nt: TGTGCCAGCAGCTTGACAGCCCAAGAGACCCAGTACTTC
cdr3_length: 13
j_call: TRBJ2-5
clone_size: .
v_call: TRBV7-2
d_call: .

cdr3_aa: CASSERGYGYTF
cdr3_nt: TGTGCCAGCAGTGAAAGGGGGTACGGCTACACCTTC
cdr3_length: 12
j_call: TRBJ1-2
clone_size: .
v_call: TRBV2
d_call: .

cdr3_aa: CASSLRGLGGARNEQFF
cdr3_nt: TGTGCCAGCAGCCTCCGGGGATTAGGTGGAGCACGCAATGAGCAGTTCTTC
cdr3_length: 17
j_call: TRBJ2-1
clone_size: .
v_call: TRBV11-3
d_call: .

cdr3_aa: CASSLVGGATDTQYF
cdr3_nt: TGTGCCAGCAGTTTAGTGGGAGGGGCCACAGATACGCAGTATTTT
cdr3_length: 15
j_call: TRBJ2-3
clone_size: .
v_call: TRBV27
d_call: TRBD2

cdr3_aa: CASRRTGGPHNEQFF
cdr3_nt: TGTGCCAGCAGACGGACGGGAGGGCCCCATAATGAGCAGTTCTTC
cdr3_length: 15
j_call: TRBJ2-1
clone_size: .
v_call: TRBV11-3
d_call: TRBD2

cdr3_aa: CSVGSLGTYTDTQYF
cdr3_nt: TGCAGCGTCGGGAGCCTGGGGACTTACACAGATACGCAGTATTTT
cdr3_length: 15
j_call: TRBJ2-3
clone_size: once
v_call: TRBV29-1
d_call: .

cdr3_aa: CASRVDRGGSYEQYF
cdr3_nt: TGTGCCAGCAGAGTGGACAGGGGAGGCTCCTACGAGCAGTACTTC
cdr3_length: 15
j_call: TRBJ2-7
clone_size: once
v_call: TRBV11-1
d_call: TRBD1

cdr3_aa: CASSPRLSGMTDTQYF
cdr3_nt: TGTGCCAGCAGCCCCAGGCTAAGCGGGATGACAGATACGCAGTATTTT
cdr3_length: 16
j_call: TRBJ2-3
clone_size: .
v_call: TRBV11-3
d_call: TRBD2

cdr3_aa: CASSYPFDRDDFYEQYF
cdr3_nt: TGTGCCAGCAGTTACCCCTTTGACAGGGATGATTTCTACGAGCAGTACTTC
cdr3_length: 17
j_call: TRBJ2-7
clone_size: .
v_call: TRBV6-2/TRBV6-3
d_call: TRBD1